The 24 T cell receptor beta chains below were found in one sample sequenced in a study of cytomegalovirus exposure and HLA in healthy donors. PCR employed 60 Vbeta and 13 Jbeta primers. Libraries were prepared by immunoSEQ multiplex PCR; TCRdb keeps only in-frame clonotypes and omits some of them. This table holds under 200,000 clones, 84% found once. The specimen was PBMCs. The receptors derive from a boy aged 2 to 10 in good health and CMV-seronegative.

The chain joins TRBV5-6 to TRBJ2-1; 11 bases fit TRBD1. V lost 4 bases to trimming and J lost 10 bases; unmatched junction nucleotides: 7. The germline V gene has CDR1 SGHDT and CDR2 YYEEEE. The CDR3 is 14 amino acids. The CDR3 sequence is CASSTRTGGKEQFF. In DNA, the CDR3 is TGTGCCAGCAGCACTAGGACAGGGGGCAAGGAGCAGTTCTTC.

The chain carries TRBV25-1 and TRBJ1-2; 9 bases are a match to TRBD1. Per germline, CDR1 MGHDK and CDR2 SYGVNS. The CDR3 sequence is 14 residues long. With V trimmed by 5 bases and J by 6 bases, 7 bases remained unmatched. The CDR3 DNA follows: TGTGCCAGCAGTACGCACAGGGGGCGGGATGGCTACACCTTC. This codes for CASSTHRGRDGYTF.

The V call is TRBV5-8, the J call TRBJ2-3, with 11 positions matching TRBD2. Germline V CDR1 and CDR2: SGHTS, YDEGEE. Trimming took 4 bases from V and 2 from J; bases not matched to a gene: 9. The CDR3 is made up of 17 amino acids. CDR3 in amino acids: CASSRGIAGGYTDTQYF. In DNA, the CDR3 is TGTGCCAGCAGCCGCGGGATAGCGGGAGGGTACACAGATACGCAGTATTTT.

The chain couples TRBV7-2 to TRBJ2-1; 13 bases match TRBD2. CDR1 is SGHTA, CDR2 FQGNSA, per germline. CDR3 length: 17 amino acids. V lost 3 bases, J lost 8 bases, and 10 bases stayed unmatched. The CDR3 nucleotides are TGTGCCAGCAGCTTCGGACTAGCGGGAGTTCTGGCGGATGAGCAGTTCTTC. This codes for CASSFGLAGVLADEQFF.

This rearrangement joins TRBV28 to TRBJ2-7; 7 nucleotides align to TRBD1. CDR3 size: 13 residues. With 5 bases clipped from V and 4 bases from J, the junction kept 5 bases outside the gene matches. Germline V CDR1 and CDR2: MDHEN, SYDVKM. DNA for the CDR3: TGTGCCAGCAGTCGAGGGGACAGTTACGAGCAGTACTTC. The encoded protein is CASSRGDSYEQYF.

The V call is TRBV28, the J call TRBJ2-3; D ambiguous. Trimming pared 6 bases from V and 6 bases from J, leaving 10 bases between. Germline values: CDR1 MDHEN, CDR2 SYDVKM. This CDR3 is 12 amino acids long. The CDR3: CASSRVTDTQYF. In DNA form, the CDR3 reads TGTGCCAGCAGCCGAGTAACGGATACGCAGTATTTT.

This clone was seen a single time. The chain links TRBV25-1 to TRBJ1-5; D may be TRBD1 (6 bases). The CDR3 covers 13 residues. Trimming stripped 5 bases from V and 5 bases from J, with 10 bases between. Germline lookup yields CDR1 MGHDK and CDR2 SYGVNS. CDR3 coding DNA: TGTGCCAGCAGTAGGGGGTCCTATCAGCCCCAGCATTTT. It yields the protein CASSRGSYQPQHF.

The chain joins TRBV10-2 to TRBJ2-3; D possibly corresponds to TRBD1 (5 bases). V was trimmed by 8 bases and J by 2 bases, leaving 17 bases between them. The germline CDR1 and CDR2 sequences are WSHSY and SAAADI. The CDR3 has 15 amino acids. The CDR3 spells CASRLDIRPTDTQYF. DNA of the CDR3: TGCGCCAGCCGTTTGGACATAAGACCCACAGATACGCAGTATTTT.

The chain uses TRBV6-1 and TRBJ2-1; weak D call: TRBD1 (5 bases). CDR1 and CDR2 (germline): MNHNS, SASEGT. The CDR3 has 14 amino acids. Trimming took 7 bases from V and 2 from J, leaving 12 bases between them. The CDR3 region has the DNA TGTGCCAGCACCCCTAGGGGCGCCTACAATGAGCAGTTCTTC. Translated: CASTPRGAYNEQFF.

This sequence joins TRBV27 and TRBJ2-1, with 13 positions matching TRBD2. The V gene end was trimmed by 5 bases and the J gene end by 4 bases; junction bases not matched to a gene: 14. The CDR3 extends over 19 amino acids. Per the germline V gene, CDR1 is MNHEY and CDR2 is SMNVEV (reference sequence). The CDR3 sequence is CASSPHPRGLAGRYNEQFF. CDR3 DNA sequence: TGTGCCAGCAGTCCGCATCCCCGGGGACTAGCGGGAAGGTACAATGAGCAGTTCTTC.

The CDR3 coding sequence is TGTGCCAGCCCATTACCCGGACAGCTCCAAGAGACCCAGTACTTC. Translating gives CASPLPGQLQETQYF. V is TRBV2 and J is TRBJ2-5; a weak D match, TRBD1 (6 bases). Trimming shortened V by 8 bases and J by 1 base, and 17 bases separated the two germline ends. This CDR3 has 15 residues. The germline V gene has CDR1 SNHLY and CDR2 FYNNEI.

This clone was observed a handful of times. This chain uses TRBV4-1 with TRBJ2-1; 7 bases are a match to TRBD2. CDR3 size: 14 residues. V dropped 1 base and J dropped 4; count of bases not matched to a gene: 1. Looked up from germline, CDR1 is MGHRA and CDR2 is YSYEKL. CDR3 sequence (DNA): TGCGCCAGCAGCCAAGCGGGGGGATACAATGAGCAGTTCTTC. Its protein is CASSQAGGYNEQFF.

In this sample, this clone turned up a few times. The CDR3 loop is CASNRQFPSNQPQHF. The CDR3 DNA sequence: TGTGCCAGCAATAGACAGTTTCCTAGCAATCAGCCCCAGCATTTT. The chain is built from TRBV6-1 and TRBJ1-5, with D perhaps matching TRBD1 (5 bases). This CDR3 contains 15 residues. V was clipped by 7 bases and J by 0 bases, with 13 bases between them. Germline CDR1 reads MNHNS; CDR2 reads SASEGT.

V is TRBV2 and J is TRBJ2-5; 10 bases line up with TRBD1. The better agreement between TRBJ2-7 and the DNA end casts doubt on the J call. CDR3 length: 15 residues. The germline V gene has CDR1 SNHLY and CDR2 FYNNEI. CDR3 sequence (DNA): TGTGCCAGCAGCGAGACAGGGGGCTTCACCTACGAGCAGTACTTC. Translation: CASSETGGFTYEQYF.

V gene TRBV5-5 combines with J gene TRBJ1-5, with 8 bases aligning to TRBD1. V gave up 1 base and J gave up 4 bases; unmatched junction bases: 1. The germline V gene has CDR1 SGHKS and CDR2 YYEKEE (reference sequence). The CDR3 has 14 amino acids. As DNA, the CDR3 is TGTGCCAGCAGCTTGTGGGACAGGAATCAGCCCCAGCATTTT. Translation gives CASSLWDRNQPQHF.

This chain connects TRBV4-1 to TRBJ1-1, with 9 bases aligning to TRBD1. The germline V gene encodes CDR1 MGHRA and CDR2 YSYEKL. This CDR3 is 14 amino acids long. J gave up 1 base and V 6 bases, and 3 bases lay outside the gene matches. CDR3: CASRRQGGNTEAFF. The CDR3 DNA is TGCGCCAGCAGGAGACAGGGGGGGAACACTGAAGCTTTCTTT.

The chain is built from TRBV13 and TRBJ2-3; the match to TRBD2 covers 14 bases. This CDR3 has 20 amino acids. J lost 2 bases, V lost 5 bases, and 15 bases had no gene match. Germline V gene data show CDR1 as PRHDT and CDR2 as FYEKMQ (reference sequence). CDR3 sequence (DNA): TGTGCCAGCAGCCCCGGGACTAGCGGGAGTACCTTATATTCCACAGATACGCAGTATTTT. This sequence encodes CASSPGTSGSTLYSTDTQYF.

Only one count was recorded for this clone. In DNA, the CDR3 is TGTGCCAGCACCTCTAGCTCCTACGAGCAGTACTTC. Translation gives CASTSSSYEQYF. V gene TRBV27 combines with J gene TRBJ2-7, with unresolved D. The CDR3 covers 12 residues. V gave up 7 bases and J gave up 0 bases, with 7 bases separating them. CDR1 is MNHEY and CDR2 is SMNVEV in the germline V gene (reference sequence).

The chain combines TRBV12-2 with TRBJ2-1; TRBD2, the D gene given by the table, was not confirmed from the DNA. TRBV12-2 is recorded as a pseudogene. This CDR3 spans 16 amino acids. CDR3 residues: CASRPGLAIKYNEQFF. The CDR3 DNA sequence: TGTGCAAGTCGCCCTGGACTAGCGATTAAATACAATGAGCAGTTCTTC.

The rearrangement uses TRBV30 and TRBJ2-5; D might be TRBD1 (5 bases). The DNA end is a closer match to TRBJ2-7, so the J assignment may be wrong. This CDR3 contains 15 residues. Germline lookup yields CDR1 GTSNPN and CDR2 SVGIG (reference sequence). The CDR3 loop reads CAWSVQTDYSYEQYF. The CDR3 nucleotides are TGTGCCTGGAGTGTACAGACAGATTACTCCTACGAGCAGTACTTC.

The genes are TRBV10-3 and TRBJ2-5; the match to TRBD2 covers 11 bases. Germline assignment: CDR1 ENHRY and CDR2 SYGVKD. With 4 bases clipped from V and 3 bases from J, the junction kept 7 bases outside the gene matches. The CDR3 is 16 amino acids. The CDR3 here is CAISGNTGLAEETQYF. CDR3 DNA sequence: TGTGCCATCAGTGGGAATACGGGACTAGCGGAAGAGACCCAGTACTTC.

The chain joins TRBV25-1 to TRBJ1-4, with TRBD1 identical over 10 bases. The junction had 2 bases not matched to a gene; V was cut back by 4 bases and J by 6 bases. CDR1 and CDR2 (germline): MGHDK, SYGVNS. There are 14 residues in the CDR3. The CDR3 coding sequence is TGTGCCAGCAGTGGACAGGGGGCATATGAAAAACTGTTTTTT. This gives the protein CASSGQGAYEKLFF.

The chain joins TRBV19 to TRBJ2-5, with 7 bases lining up with TRBD1. The CDR3 runs 14 residues. The V gene end was trimmed by 5 bases and the J gene end by 4 bases; junction bases not matched to a gene: 7. The germline V gene has CDR1 LNHDA and CDR2 SQIVND (reference sequence). The CDR3 coding sequence is TGTGCCAGTAGTGCTGGACAGGAGGTAGAGACCCAGTACTTC. Translated: CASSAGQEVETQYF.

The chain has TRBV9 and TRBJ2-3, with TRBD2 identical over 7 bases. From germline, CDR1 is SGDLS and CDR2 YYNGEE. V dropped 6 bases and J dropped 2; count of bases not matched to a gene: 6. The CDR3 has 14 amino acids. The chain's CDR3 is CASTPGLNTDTQYF. The CDR3, as DNA: TGTGCCAGCACGCCGGGACTAAACACAGATACGCAGTATTTT.